Listed below are T cell receptor beta chains from one sample, sequenced in a study of molecular identifiers for immune sequencing clone quantification. From the PCR reads, TCRdb called clonotypes with MiXCR, one entry per CDR3 protein. Found here are 97,000 or so distinct CDR3 sequences, 24% of them singletons; the top ten hold under 1%. Sequencing was done on a sample of naive CD8+ T cells from blood, with Jurkat cell RNA spiked in. Receptor source: a human donor in good health. Some libraries in this study had Jurkat cell RNA spiked in. Each CDR3 is given without its conserved first and last residue. Clone size is stated in some rows and not others, as once, few, many or a class when expanded.

clone size: NA
J gene: TRBJ2-2
V gene: TRBV29-1
CDR3 protein: SVNRAGELF

clone size: few
J gene: TRBJ2-4
V gene: TRBV11-2
CDR3 protein: ASSLTGGENIQY

clone size: many
J gene: TRBJ2-7
V gene: TRBV4-3
CDR3 protein: ASSQSLDSYEQY

clone size: many
J gene: TRBJ2-3
V gene: TRBV2
CDR3 protein: ASRDRATDTQY

clone size: many
J gene: TRBJ2-2
V gene: TRBV6-2/TRBV6-3
CDR3 protein: ASSYIGELF

clone size: many
J gene: TRBJ1-1
V gene: TRBV28
CDR3 protein: ASNLDRQEAF

clone size: NA
J gene: TRBJ2-1
V gene: TRBV5-5
CDR3 protein: ASSFGTGLNEQF

clone size: many
J gene: TRBJ2-7
V gene: TRBV11-1
CDR3 protein: ASSPLRFGAPHEQY

clone size: many
J gene: TRBJ1-3
V gene: TRBV4-3
CDR3 protein: ASSPYTGGAGNTIY

clone size: NA
J gene: TRBJ2-7
V gene: TRBV7-2
CDR3 protein: ASSPSGLADYEQY

clone size: few
J gene: TRBJ2-5
V gene: TRBV15
CDR3 protein: ATSHRRTQEETQY

clone size: many
J gene: TRBJ2-2
V gene: TRBV29-1
CDR3 protein: GGSGENTGELF

clone size: many
J gene: TRBJ2-3
V gene: TRBV7-2
CDR3 protein: ASSFITGITDTQY

clone size: many
J gene: TRBJ2-3
V gene: TRBV28
CDR3 protein: ASSNGGARGTDTQY

clone size: NA
J gene: TRBJ2-7
V gene: TRBV11-2
CDR3 protein: ASSLVTDERY

clone size: many
J gene: TRBJ2-1
V gene: TRBV7-9
CDR3 protein: ASSLYGAHSLYNEQF

clone size: many
J gene: TRBJ2-7
V gene: TRBV28
CDR3 protein: ASSLLLTSGSEQY

clone size: NA
J gene: TRBJ2-7
V gene: TRBV14
CDR3 protein: ASSQLRGLVEQY

clone size: many
J gene: TRBJ2-5
V gene: TRBV4-1
CDR3 protein: ASSQDLAGDIETQY

clone size: NA
J gene: TRBJ2-7
V gene: TRBV20-1
CDR3 protein: SARVSRASSYEQY

clone size: few
J gene: TRBJ2-7
V gene: TRBV10-2
CDR3 protein: ASSASGRHYEQY

clone size: many
J gene: TRBJ2-7
V gene: TRBV4-1
CDR3 protein: ASSQVHIQSYEQY

clone size: many
J gene: TRBJ2-7
V gene: TRBV12-5
CDR3 protein: ASGLPIAGSYEQY

clone size: many
J gene: TRBJ2-3
V gene: TRBV20-1
CDR3 protein: SARGWTEGTDTQY